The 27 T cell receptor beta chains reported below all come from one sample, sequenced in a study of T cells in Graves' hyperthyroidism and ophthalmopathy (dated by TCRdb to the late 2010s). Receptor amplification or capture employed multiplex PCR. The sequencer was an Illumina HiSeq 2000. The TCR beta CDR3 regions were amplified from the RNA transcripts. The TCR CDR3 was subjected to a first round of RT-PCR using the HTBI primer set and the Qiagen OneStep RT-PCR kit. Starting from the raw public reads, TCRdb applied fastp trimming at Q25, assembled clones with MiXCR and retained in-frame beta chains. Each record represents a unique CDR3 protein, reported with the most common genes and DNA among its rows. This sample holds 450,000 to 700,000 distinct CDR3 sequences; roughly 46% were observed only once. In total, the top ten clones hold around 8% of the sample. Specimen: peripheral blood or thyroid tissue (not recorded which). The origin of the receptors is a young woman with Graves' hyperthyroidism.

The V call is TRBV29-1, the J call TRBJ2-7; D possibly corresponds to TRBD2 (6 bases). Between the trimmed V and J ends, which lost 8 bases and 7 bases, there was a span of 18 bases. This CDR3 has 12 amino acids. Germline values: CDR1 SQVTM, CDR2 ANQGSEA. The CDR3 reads CSSPGTAGEQYF. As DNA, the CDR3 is TGCAGCTCACCTGGGACCGCGGGGGAGCAGTACTTC.

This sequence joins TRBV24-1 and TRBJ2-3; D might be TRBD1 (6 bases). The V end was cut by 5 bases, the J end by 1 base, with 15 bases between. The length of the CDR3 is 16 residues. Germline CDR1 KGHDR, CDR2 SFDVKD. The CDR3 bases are TGTGCCACCAGTGGTCGGGACAAAGGGGGCACAGATACGCAGTATTTT. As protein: CATSGRDKGGTDTQYF.

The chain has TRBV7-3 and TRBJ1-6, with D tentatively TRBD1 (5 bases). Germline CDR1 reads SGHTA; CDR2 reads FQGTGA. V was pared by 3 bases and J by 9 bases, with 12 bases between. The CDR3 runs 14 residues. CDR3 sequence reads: CASSLPGLRSPLHF. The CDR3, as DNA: TGTGCCAGCAGCTTGCCGGGGCTGCGTTCACCCCTCCACTTT. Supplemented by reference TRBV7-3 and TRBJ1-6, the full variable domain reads GAGVSQTPSNKVTEKGKYVELRCDPISGHTALYWYRQSLGQGPEFLIYFQGTGAADDSGLPNDRFFAVRPEGSVSTLKIQRTERGDSAVYLCASSLPGLRSPLHFGNGTRLTVT.

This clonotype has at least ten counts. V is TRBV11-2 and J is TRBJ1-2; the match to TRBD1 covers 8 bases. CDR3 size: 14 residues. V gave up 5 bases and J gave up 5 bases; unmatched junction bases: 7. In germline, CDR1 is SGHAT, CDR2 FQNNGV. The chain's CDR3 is CASSEPGGLYGYTF. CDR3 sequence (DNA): TGTGCCAGCAGCGAACCAGGGGGCCTGTATGGCTACACCTTC.

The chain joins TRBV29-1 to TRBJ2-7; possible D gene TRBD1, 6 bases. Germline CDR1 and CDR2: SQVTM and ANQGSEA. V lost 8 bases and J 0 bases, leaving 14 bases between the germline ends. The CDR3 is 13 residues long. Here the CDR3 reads CSFAIGGSYEQYF. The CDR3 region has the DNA TGCAGCTTCGCTATAGGGGGCTCCTACGAGCAGTACTTC.

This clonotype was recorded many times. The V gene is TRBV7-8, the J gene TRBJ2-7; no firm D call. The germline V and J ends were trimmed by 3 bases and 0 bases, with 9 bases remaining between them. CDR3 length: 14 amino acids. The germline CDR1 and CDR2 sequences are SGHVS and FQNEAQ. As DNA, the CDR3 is TGTGCCAGCAGCTTTGGTACAAGCTCCTACGAGCAGTACTTC. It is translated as CASSFGTSSYEQYF.

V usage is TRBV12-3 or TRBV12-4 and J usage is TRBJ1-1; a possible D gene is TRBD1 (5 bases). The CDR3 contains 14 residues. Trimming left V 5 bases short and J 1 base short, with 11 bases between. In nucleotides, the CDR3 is TGTGCCAGCAGTGAACCGGGGGGGAACACTGAAGCTTTCTTT. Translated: CASSEPGGNTEAFF.

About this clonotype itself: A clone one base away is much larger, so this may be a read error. The CDR3 DNA sequence: TGTGCCAGTAGTAGGGCTGGCGGTGTCTCCTACGAGCAGTACTTC. Translated: CASSRAGGVSYEQYF. The chain recombines TRBV19 with TRBJ2-7; D unresolved. Germline values: CDR1 LNHDA, CDR2 SQIVND (reference sequence). The CDR3 totals 15 residues. V was cut by 4 bases and J by 0 bases, with 13 bases left in between.

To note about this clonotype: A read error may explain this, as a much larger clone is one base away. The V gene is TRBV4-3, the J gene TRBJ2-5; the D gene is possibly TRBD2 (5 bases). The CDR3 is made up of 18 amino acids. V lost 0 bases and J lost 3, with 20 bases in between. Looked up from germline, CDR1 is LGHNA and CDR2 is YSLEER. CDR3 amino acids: CASSQDGRAYEPKETQYF. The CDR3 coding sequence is TGCGCCAGCAGCCAAGATGGGAGAGCTTACGAGCCCAAAGAGACCCAGTACTTC.

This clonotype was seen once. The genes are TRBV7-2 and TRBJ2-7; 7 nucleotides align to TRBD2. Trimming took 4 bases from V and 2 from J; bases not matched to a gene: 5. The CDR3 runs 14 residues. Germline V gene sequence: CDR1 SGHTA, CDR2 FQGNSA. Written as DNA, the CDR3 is TGTGCCAGCAGCTATGCGAGCGGGGCCTACGAGCAGTACTTC. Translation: CASSYASGAYEQYF.

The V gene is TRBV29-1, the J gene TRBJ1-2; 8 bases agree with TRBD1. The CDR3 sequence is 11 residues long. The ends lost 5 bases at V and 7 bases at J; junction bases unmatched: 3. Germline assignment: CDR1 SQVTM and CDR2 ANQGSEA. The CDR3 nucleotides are TGCAGCGTTACGACAGGGGTTGGCTACACCTTC. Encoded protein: CSVTTGVGYTF.

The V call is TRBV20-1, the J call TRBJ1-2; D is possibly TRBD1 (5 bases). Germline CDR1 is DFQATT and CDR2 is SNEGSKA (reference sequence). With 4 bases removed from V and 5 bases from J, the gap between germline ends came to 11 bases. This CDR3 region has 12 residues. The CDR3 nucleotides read TGCAGTGCTAAATCGGGGGAATATGGCTACACCTTC. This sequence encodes CSAKSGEYGYTF.

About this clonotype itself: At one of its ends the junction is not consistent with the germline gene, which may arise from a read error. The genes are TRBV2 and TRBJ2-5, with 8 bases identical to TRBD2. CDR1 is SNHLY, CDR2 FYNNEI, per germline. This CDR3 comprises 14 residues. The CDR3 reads CASSKAGAQETQYF. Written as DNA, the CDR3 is TGTGCCAGCAGTAAAGCGGGAGCGCAAGAGACCCAGTACTTC.

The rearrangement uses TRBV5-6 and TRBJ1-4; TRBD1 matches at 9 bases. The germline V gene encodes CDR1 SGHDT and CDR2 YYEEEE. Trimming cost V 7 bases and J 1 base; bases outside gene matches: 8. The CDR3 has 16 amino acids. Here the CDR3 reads CASGKDRGLTNEKLFF. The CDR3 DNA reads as TGTGCCAGCGGCAAGGACAGGGGTTTAACTAATGAAAAACTGTTTTTT. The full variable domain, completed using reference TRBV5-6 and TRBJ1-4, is DAGVTQSPTHLIKTRGQQVTLRCSPKSGHDTVSWYQQALGQGPQFIFQYYEEEERQRGNFPDRFSGHQFPNYSSELNVNALLLGDSALYLCASGKDRGLTNEKLFFGSGTQLSVL.

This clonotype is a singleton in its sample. CDR3 in amino acids: CASIGLAGGPQETQYF. The CDR3, as DNA: TGTGCCAGCATCGGACTAGCGGGAGGGCCTCAAGAGACCCAGTACTTC. The rearrangement joins TRBV7-9 to TRBJ2-5; TRBD2 matches 15 bases. CDR1 and CDR2 (germline): SEHNR, FQNEAQ (reference sequence). V was pared by 7 bases and J by 2 bases, with 5 bases of the junction left unmatched. The CDR3 length is 16 residues.

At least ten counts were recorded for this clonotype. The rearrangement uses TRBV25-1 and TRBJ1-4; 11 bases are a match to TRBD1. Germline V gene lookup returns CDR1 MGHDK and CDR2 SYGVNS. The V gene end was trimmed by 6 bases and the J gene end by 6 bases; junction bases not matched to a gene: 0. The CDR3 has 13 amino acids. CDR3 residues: CASRGQGDEKLFF. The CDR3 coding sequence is TGTGCCAGCAGGGGACAGGGGGATGAAAAACTGTTTTTT.

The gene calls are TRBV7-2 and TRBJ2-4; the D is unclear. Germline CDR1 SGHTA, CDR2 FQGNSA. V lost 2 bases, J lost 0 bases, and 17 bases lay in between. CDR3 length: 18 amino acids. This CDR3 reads CASSLRMTADEAKNIQYF. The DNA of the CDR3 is TGTGCCAGCAGCTTAAGAATGACGGCAGATGAAGCCAAAAACATTCAGTACTTC.

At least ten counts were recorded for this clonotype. CDR3 in amino acids: CSVEDEGTSIGELFF. The CDR3 bases are TGCAGCGTTGAAGACGAGGGGACTAGCATCGGGGAGCTGTTTTTT. The chain employs TRBV29-1 and TRBJ2-2; 9 bases are a match to TRBD2. V lost 0 bases and J lost 7; bases outside the gene matches: 6. This CDR3 has 15 amino acids. Germline V gene sequence: CDR1 SQVTM, CDR2 ANQGSEA.

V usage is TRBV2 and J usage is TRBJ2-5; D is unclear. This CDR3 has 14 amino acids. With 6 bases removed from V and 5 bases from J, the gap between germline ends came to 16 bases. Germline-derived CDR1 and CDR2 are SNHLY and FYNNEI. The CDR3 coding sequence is TGTGCCAGCAGCGGAATGTCGCCGATCGAGACCCAGTACTTC. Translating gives CASSGMSPIETQYF. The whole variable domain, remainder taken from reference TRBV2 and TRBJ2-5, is EPEVTQTPSHQVTQMGQEVILRCVPISNHLYFYWYRQILGQKVEFLVSFYNNEISEKSEIFDDQFSVERPDGSNFTLKIRSTKLEDSAMYFCASSGMSPIETQYFGPGTRLLVL.

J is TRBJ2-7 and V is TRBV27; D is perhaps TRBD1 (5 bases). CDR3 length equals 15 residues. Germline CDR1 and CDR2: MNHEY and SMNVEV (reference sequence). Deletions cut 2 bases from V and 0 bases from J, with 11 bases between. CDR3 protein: CASSLGQGYSYEQYF. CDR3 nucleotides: TGTGCCAGCAGTTTAGGCCAGGGATACTCCTACGAGCAGTACTTC.

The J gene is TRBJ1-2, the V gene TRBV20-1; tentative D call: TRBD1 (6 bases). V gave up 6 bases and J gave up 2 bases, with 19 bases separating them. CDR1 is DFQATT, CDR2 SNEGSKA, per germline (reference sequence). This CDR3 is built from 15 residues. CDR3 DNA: TGCAGTGCCGCGAACCCCGGGACAAAAAACTATGGCTACACCTTC. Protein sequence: CSAANPGTKNYGYTF.

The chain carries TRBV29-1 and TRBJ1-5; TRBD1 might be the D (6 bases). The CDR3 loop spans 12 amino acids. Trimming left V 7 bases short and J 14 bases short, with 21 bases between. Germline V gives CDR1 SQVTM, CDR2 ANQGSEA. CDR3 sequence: CSARRDTAAEHF. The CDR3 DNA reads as TGCAGCGCTCGTAGGGACACCGCCGCCGAGCATTTT.

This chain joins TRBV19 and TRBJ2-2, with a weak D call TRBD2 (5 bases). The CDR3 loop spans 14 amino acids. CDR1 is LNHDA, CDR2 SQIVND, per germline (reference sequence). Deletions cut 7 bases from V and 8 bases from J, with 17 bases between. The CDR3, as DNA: TGTGCCAGTAAAACGGGGATAACACTAGGGGAGCTGTTTTTT. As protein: CASKTGITLGELFF.

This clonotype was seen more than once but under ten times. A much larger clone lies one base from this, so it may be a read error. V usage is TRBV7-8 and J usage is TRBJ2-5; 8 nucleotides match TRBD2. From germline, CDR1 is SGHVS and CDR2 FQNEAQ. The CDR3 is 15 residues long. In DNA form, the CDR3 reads TGTGCCAGCAGCTTAGAGAGCGGGAGCGAAGAGATCCAGTACTTC. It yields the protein CASSLESGSEEIQYF.

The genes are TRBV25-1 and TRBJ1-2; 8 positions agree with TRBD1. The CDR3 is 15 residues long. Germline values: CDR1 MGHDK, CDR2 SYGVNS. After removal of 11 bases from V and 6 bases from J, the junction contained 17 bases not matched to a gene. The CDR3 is CAWRALSTGANGYTF. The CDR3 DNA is TGTGCCTGGAGGGCCCTTTCGACAGGGGCTAATGGCTACACCTTC.

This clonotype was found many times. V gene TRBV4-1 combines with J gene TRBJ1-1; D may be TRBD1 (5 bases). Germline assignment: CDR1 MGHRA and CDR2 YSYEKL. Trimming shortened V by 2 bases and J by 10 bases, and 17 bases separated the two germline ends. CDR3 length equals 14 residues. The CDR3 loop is CASSQSYRDRGAFF. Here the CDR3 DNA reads TGCGCCAGCAGCCAATCATACCGGGACCGAGGAGCTTTCTTT.

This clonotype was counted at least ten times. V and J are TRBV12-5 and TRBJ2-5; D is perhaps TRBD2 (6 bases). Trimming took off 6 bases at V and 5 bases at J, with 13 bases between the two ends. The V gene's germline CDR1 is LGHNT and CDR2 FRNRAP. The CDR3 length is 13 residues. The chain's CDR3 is CASGPEGEETQYF. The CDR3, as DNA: TGTGCTAGTGGGCCGGAGGGTGAGGAGACCCAGTACTTC.